These 11 T cell receptor beta chains share one sample of origin, sequenced in a study of blood T cells in healthy people across ages. Combining a sample-barcoded 5' primer with a J-beta primer mix, a second PCR ran for about 7 to 11 cycles. One entry per CDR3 protein, called by TCRdb with MiXCR from the 5' RACE reads. The sample includes 800,000 to 950,000 distinct CDR3 sequences, roughly 40% of them seen just once. The sequenced material came from blood. The receptors originated from a man between 18 and 35 years old in good health.

This clonotype was picked up a small number of times. The V call is TRBV29-1, the J call TRBJ1-5; 7 bases map to TRBD1. Germline CDR1 is SQVTM and CDR2 is ANQGSEA. The CDR3 has 14 residues. The trim removed 6 bases at V and 0 bases at J, leaving 5 bases unmatched. CDR3 DNA: TGCAGCGTCCGGGACAGCTATAGCAATCAGCCCCAGCATTTT. Its translation: CSVRDSYSNQPQHF.

The gene calls are TRBV5-5 and TRBJ2-1; D unclear. The CDR3 covers 14 residues. Trimming removed 1 base from V and 4 bases from J, with 9 bases in between. The germline CDR1 and CDR2 sequences are SGHKS and YYEKEE (reference sequence). CDR3 loop: CASSLLTVYNEQFF. DNA for the CDR3: TGTGCCAGCAGCTTGTTGACGGTTTACAATGAGCAGTTCTTC.

This clonotype has just a few counts. The gene calls are TRBV2 and TRBJ2-5, with a tentative D call TRBD1 (5 bases). V was clipped by 7 bases and J by 3 bases, with 21 bases between them. CDR3 length: 16 amino acids. From germline, CDR1 is SNHLY and CDR2 FYNNEI. DNA of the CDR3: TGTGCCAGCATAGTATCTCCAGGGATAAACGAAGAGACCCAGTACTTC. It translates to CASIVSPGINEETQYF.

This clonotype appeared a few times. The chain has TRBV29-1 and TRBJ2-3; D perhaps matches TRBD2 (7 bases). Trimming cost V 2 bases and J 2 bases, with 14 bases left between them. The CDR3 consists of 15 residues. CDR1 is SQVTM, CDR2 ANQGSEA, per germline. CDR3 sequence (DNA): TGCAGCGTTGAAACGCGGGGGCCAATCACAGATACGCAGTATTTT. It codes for CSVETRGPITDTQYF.

V gene TRBV12-3 or TRBV12-4 combines with J gene TRBJ1-2, with TRBD1 as a possible D gene (5 bases). V shed 5 bases and J shed 3 bases, with 13 bases lying between them. The CDR3 contains 14 residues. CDR3 region: CASSVGVSYYGYTF. In DNA form, the CDR3 reads TGTGCCAGCAGTGTAGGGGTCTCCTACTATGGCTACACCTTC.

This clonotype has a count of ten or more. V is TRBV5-1 and J is TRBJ2-1; D gene uncertain. This CDR3 is 14 amino acids long. The germline V and J ends were trimmed by 0 bases and 7 bases, with 11 bases remaining between them. Germline lookup yields CDR1 SGHRS and CDR2 YFSETQ. The CDR3 DNA sequence: TGCGCCAGCAGCTTGGGGGCTAAATGGAATGAGCAGTTCTTC. It codes for CASSLGAKWNEQFF. Based on the CDR3 plus reference TRBV5-1 and TRBJ2-1, the full variable domain is KAGVTQTPRYLIKTRGQQVTLSCSPISGHRSVSWYQQTPGQGLQFLFEYFSETQRNKGNFPGRFSGRQFSNSRSEMNVSTLELGDSALYLCASSLGAKWNEQFFGPGTRLTVL.

This clonotype has only a few counts. V is TRBV9 and J is TRBJ1-2; 8 nucleotides agree with TRBD1. CDR1 and CDR2 (germline): SGDLS, YYNGEE. The length of the CDR3 is 14 residues. V was pared by 3 bases and J by 5 bases, with 6 bases of the junction left unmatched. CDR3 residues: CASSDRTGRYGYTF. Here the CDR3 DNA reads TGTGCCAGCAGCGACAGGACAGGGCGGTATGGCTACACCTTC.

The rearrangement uses TRBV7-3 and TRBJ2-7; weak D call: TRBD2 (6 bases). The CDR3 sequence is 15 residues long. From germline, CDR1 is SGHTA and CDR2 FQGTGA. The ends were cut back, 5 bases at V and 7 bases at J, with 21 bases in the middle. The CDR3 region has the DNA TGTGCCAGCAGCCCCAGCGGCGGGGTTGGTAATGAGCAGTACTTC. It codes for CASSPSGGVGNEQYF. The complete variable domain, with remaining parts taken from reference TRBV7-3 and TRBJ2-7, reads GAGVSQTPSNKVTEKGKYVELRCDPISGHTALYWYRQSLGQGPEFLIYFQGTGAADDSGLPNDRFFAVRPEGSVSTLKIQRTERGDSAVYLCASSPSGGVGNEQYFGPGTRLTVT.

This clonotype turned up a few times. V gene TRBV4-3 combines with J gene TRBJ1-5, with 7 nucleotides matching TRBD1. V lost 1 base to trimming and J lost 4 bases; unmatched junction nucleotides: 7. The CDR3 consists of 16 residues. The germline V gene has CDR1 LGHNA and CDR2 YSLEER. DNA for the CDR3: TGCGCCAGCAGCCAAGCGTATACAGGGGCTAATCAGCCCCAGCATTTT. It translates to CASSQAYTGANQPQHF.

V and J are TRBV5-1 and TRBJ2-5, with D possibly matching TRBD2 (5 bases). V lost 1 base, J lost 11 bases, and 18 bases lay in between. This CDR3 spans 14 amino acids. Per the germline V gene, CDR1 is SGHRS and CDR2 is YFSETQ. The chain's CDR3 is CASSLTSSYNEQYF. CDR3 DNA: TGCGCCAGCAGCTTGACTAGTTCCTACAATGAGCAGTACTTC.

The chain employs TRBV12-3 or TRBV12-4 and TRBJ1-6, with 9 bases that match TRBD1. Unmatched junction bases numbered 5, after V lost 0 bases and J lost 8 bases. The CDR3 is made up of 16 amino acids. DNA of the CDR3: TGTGCCAGCAGTTTAGCTCGGGACAGGGCTTATTCACCCCTCCACTTT. Protein sequence: CASSLARDRAYSPLHF.